The text below deals with one T cell receptor (beta chain). This record comes from a study of blood T cell repertoires in COVID-19. Background on the study: T cells, B-cell-depleted T cells, or PBMCs supplied cDNA or gDNA.

Profiled with immunoSEQ multiplex PCR; TCRdb holds only in-frame clones, not every one. The sample lists around 300,000 clones, around 86% occurring once. The CDR3 has 13 residues. Trimming stripped 4 bases from V and 8 bases from J, with 15 bases between. In germline, CDR1 is SGHRS, CDR2 YFSETQ. Cohort 3 donors were reported recovered after two negative PCRs, clearance, or symptom resolution. The chain recombines TRBV5-1 with TRBJ1-2; D uncertain. The TCR sequence derives from a woman aged 40 to 50 who had recovered from COVID-19. Sequences were obtained from PBMCs or T cells enriched from blood (not recorded which). The CDR3 bases are TGCGCCAGCAGCCCCGACTCTCTTACGGGCTACACCTTC. Its protein is CASSPDSLTGYTF.